This is a list of T cell receptor beta chains from one sample in a study of blood T cell repertoires in COVID-19. Here immunoSEQ multiplex PCR was the method, and the copy in TCRdb shows in-frame clones only, minus some. The table includes around 340,000 clones, about 88% detected once. Material for sequencing was PBMCs or T cells enriched from blood (not recorded which). These receptors all stem from a woman aged 25 to 45 who had been exposed to COVID-19. Both conserved end residues are part of each CDR3. Each record gives: clone size, V gene, J gene, D gene, CDR3 protein, CDR3 DNA. D genes are given only for firm matches. Only part of the rows carry a size: once, few, many, or a class if the clone is expanded.

>.|TRBV27|TRBJ2-7|.
CASSPGLRSSYEQYF
TGTGCCAGCAGTCCGGGACTTCGATCCTCCTACGAGCAGTACTTC
>.|TRBV5-1|TRBJ1-3|.
CASSQDIGNTIYF
TGCGCCAGCAGCCAGGACATTGGAAACACCATATATTTT
>.|TRBV30|TRBJ1-1|.
CAWSPGQLNTEAFF
TGTGCCTGGAGTCCCGGACAGCTGAACACTGAAGCTTTCTTT
>few|TRBV2|TRBJ2-1|TRBD1
CAIVRQGSYNEQFF
TGTGCCATCGTGAGACAGGGGTCCTACAATGAGCAGTTCTTC
>.|TRBV2|TRBJ2-4|TRBD1
CASLPQGAKNIQYF
TGTGCCAGCCTGCCACAGGGGGCCAAAAACATTCAGTACTTC
>.|TRBV27|TRBJ2-2|.
CASSGGGGPGELFF
TGTGCCAGCAGCGGAGGAGGAGGGCCCGGGGAGCTGTTTTTT
>.|TRBV16|TRBJ2-7|TRBD2
CASSQRASGRADQYF
TGTGCCAGCAGCCAACGGGCTAGCGGGAGGGCCGACCAGTACTTC
>.|TRBV28|TRBJ1-1|TRBD1
CASSLGTGDSETEAFF
TGTGCCAGCAGCCTCGGGACAGGGGATAGTGAAACTGAAGCTTTCTTT
>.|TRBV19|TRBJ2-1|TRBD1
CASSPGTGLNEQFF
TGTGCCAGTAGTCCCGGGACAGGGCTGAATGAGCAGTTCTTC
>.|TRBV5-1|TRBJ2-2|.
CASSLRLALLNTGELFF
TGCGCCAGCAGCTTGCGGCTAGCCCTCCTTAACACCGGGGAGCTGTTTTTT
>few|TRBV14|TRBJ1-2|TRBD1
CASSRTGLLYGYTF
TGTGCCAGCAGCCGGACAGGGCTCCTCTATGGCTACACCTTC
>once|TRBV25-1|TRBJ1-1|.
CASSVRTQTEAFF
TGTGCCAGCAGTGTAAGGACACAAACTGAAGCTTTCTTT
>.|TRBV5-1|TRBJ2-7|.
CASSPQSVNEQYF
TGCGCCAGCAGCCCCCAGTCCGTGAACGAGCAGTACTTC